This T cell receptor (beta chain) was identified in a study of blood T cell repertoires in COVID-19. The ends lost 7 bases at V and 7 bases at J; junction bases unmatched: 13. The length of the CDR3 is 17 residues. Germline CDR1 and CDR2: MNHEY and SMNVEV (reference sequence). Method: immunoSEQ multiplex PCR; TCRdb's copy keeps in-frame clones and lacks some. The sample lists fewer than 200,000 clones, roughly 78% seen once, with 6.5% in the top ten. The sample holds a few counts of this clone. The chain carries TRBV27 and TRBJ2-5, with 15 bases identical to TRBD2. Sequencing input: peripheral blood. The sequence derives from a man in his sixties or seventies with active or convalescent COVID-19. CDR3 sequence: CASTPKGLAGGFGTQYF. In nucleotides, the CDR3 is TGTGCCAGCACCCCTAAGGGACTAGCGGGAGGATTCGGGACCCAGTACTTC.